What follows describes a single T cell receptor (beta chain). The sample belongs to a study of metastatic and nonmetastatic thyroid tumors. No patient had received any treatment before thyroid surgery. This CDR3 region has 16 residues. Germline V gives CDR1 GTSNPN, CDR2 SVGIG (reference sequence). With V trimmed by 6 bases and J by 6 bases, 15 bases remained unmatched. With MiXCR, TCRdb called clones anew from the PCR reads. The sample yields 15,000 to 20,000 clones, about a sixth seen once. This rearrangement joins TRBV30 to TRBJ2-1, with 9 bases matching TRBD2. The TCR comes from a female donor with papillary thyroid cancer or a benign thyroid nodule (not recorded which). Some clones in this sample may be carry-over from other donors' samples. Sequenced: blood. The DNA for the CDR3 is TGTGCCTGCCAACAACAGGGGCTAGCGGGGCCCAATGAGCAGTTCTTC. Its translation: CACQQQGLAGPNEQFF. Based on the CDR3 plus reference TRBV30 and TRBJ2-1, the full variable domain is SQTIHQWPATLVQPVGSPLSLECTVEGTSNPNLYWYRQAAGRGLQLLFYSVGIGQISSEVPQNLSASRPQDRQFILSSKKLLLSDSGFYLCACQQQGLAGPNEQFFGPGTRLTVL.